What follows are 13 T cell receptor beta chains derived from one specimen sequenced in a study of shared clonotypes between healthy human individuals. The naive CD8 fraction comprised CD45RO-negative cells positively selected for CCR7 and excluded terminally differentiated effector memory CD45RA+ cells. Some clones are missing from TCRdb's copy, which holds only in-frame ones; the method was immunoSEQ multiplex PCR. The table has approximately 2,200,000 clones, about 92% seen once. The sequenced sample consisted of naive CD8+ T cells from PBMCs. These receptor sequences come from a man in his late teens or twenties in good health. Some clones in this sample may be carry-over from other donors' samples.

The CDR3 region is CASSKALRPIPQETQYF. DNA of the CDR3: TGTGCCAGCAGCAAAGCCCTAAGACCCATACCCCAAGAGACCCAGTACTTC. This rearrangement joins TRBV21-1 to TRBJ2-5. TRBV21-1 is a known pseudogene. The CDR3 totals 17 residues.

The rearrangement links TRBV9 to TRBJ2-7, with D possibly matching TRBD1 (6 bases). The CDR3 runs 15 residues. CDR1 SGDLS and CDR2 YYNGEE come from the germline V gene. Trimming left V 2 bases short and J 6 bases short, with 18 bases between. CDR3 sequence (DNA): TGTGCCAGCAGCGTCTACGGGACATCCCCGGGCGAGCAGTACTTC. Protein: CASSVYGTSPGEQYF.

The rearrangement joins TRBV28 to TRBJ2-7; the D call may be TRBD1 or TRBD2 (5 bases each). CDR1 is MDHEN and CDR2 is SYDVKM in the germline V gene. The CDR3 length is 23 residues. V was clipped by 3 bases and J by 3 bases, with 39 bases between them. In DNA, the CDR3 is TGTGCCAGCAGTTTTTCCTCGACTCGGGACCTCCTACGAAACCGCCGGGGCGACTACGAGCAGTACTTC. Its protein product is CASSFSSTRDLLRNRRGDYEQYF. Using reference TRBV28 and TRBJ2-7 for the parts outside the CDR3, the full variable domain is DVKVTQSSRYLVKRTGEKVFLECVQDMDHENMFWYRQDPGLGLRLIYFSYDVKMKEKGDIPEGYSVSREKKERFSLILESASTNQTSMYLCASSFSSTRDLLRNRRGDYEQYFGPGTRLTVT.

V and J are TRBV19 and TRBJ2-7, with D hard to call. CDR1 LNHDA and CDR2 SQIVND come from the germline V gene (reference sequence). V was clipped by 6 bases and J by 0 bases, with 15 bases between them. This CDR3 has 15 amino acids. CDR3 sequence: CASRDGKLSSYEQYF. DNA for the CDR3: TGTGCCAGTAGGGACGGAAAGCTCAGCTCCTACGAGCAGTACTTC.

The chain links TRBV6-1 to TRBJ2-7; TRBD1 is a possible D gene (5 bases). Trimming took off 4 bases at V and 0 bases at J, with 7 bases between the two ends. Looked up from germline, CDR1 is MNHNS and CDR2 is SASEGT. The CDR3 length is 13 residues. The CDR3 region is CASSGQSSYEQYF. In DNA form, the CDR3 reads TGTGCCAGCAGTGGACAGAGCTCCTACGAGCAGTACTTC.

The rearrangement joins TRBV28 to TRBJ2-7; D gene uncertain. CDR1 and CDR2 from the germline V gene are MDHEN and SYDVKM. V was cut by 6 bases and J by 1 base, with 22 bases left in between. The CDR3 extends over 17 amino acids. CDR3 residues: CASSFNVGLGRSYEQYF. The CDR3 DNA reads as TGTGCCAGCAGCTTTAACGTGGGGTTGGGAAGGTCCTACGAGCAGTACTTC.

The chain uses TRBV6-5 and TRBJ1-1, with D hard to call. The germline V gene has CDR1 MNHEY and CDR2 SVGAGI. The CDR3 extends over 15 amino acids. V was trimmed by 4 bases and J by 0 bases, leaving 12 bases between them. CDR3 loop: CASSSPVGMNTEAFF. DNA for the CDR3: TGTGCCAGCAGTTCGCCGGTTGGGATGAACACTGAAGCTTTCTTT.

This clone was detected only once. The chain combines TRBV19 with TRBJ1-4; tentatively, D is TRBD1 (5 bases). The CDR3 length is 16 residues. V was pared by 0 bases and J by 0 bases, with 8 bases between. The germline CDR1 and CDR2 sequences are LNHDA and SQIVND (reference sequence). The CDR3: CASSIDREATNEKLFF. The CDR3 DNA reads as TGTGCCAGTAGTATAGACAGGGAGGCAACTAATGAAAAACTGTTTTTT. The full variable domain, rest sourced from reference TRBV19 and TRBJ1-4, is DGGITQSPKYLFRKEGQNVTLSCEQNLNHDAMYWYRQDPGQGLRLIYYSQIVNDFQKGDIAEGYSVSREKKESFPLTVTSAQKNPTAFYLCASSIDREATNEKLFFGSGTQLSVL.

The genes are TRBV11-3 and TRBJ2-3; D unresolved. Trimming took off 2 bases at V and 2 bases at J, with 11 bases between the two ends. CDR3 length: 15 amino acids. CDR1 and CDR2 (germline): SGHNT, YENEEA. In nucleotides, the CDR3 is TGTGCCAGCAGCTTATCACGGGCCATCACAGATACGCAGTATTTT. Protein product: CASSLSRAITDTQYF.

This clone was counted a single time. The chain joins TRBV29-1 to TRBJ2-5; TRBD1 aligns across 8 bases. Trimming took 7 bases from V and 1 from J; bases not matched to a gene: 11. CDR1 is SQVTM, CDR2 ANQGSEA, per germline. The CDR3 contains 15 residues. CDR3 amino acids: CSARTGRPTQETQYF. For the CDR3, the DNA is TGCAGCGCAAGGACAGGGAGGCCGACCCAAGAGACCCAGTACTTC.

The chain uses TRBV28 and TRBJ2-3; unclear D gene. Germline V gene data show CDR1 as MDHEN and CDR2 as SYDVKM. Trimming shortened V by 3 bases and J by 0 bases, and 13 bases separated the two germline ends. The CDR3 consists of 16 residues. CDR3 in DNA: TGTGCCAGCAGTTTGATGATCAACCCTAGCACAGATACGCAGTATTTT. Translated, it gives CASSLMINPSTDTQYF.

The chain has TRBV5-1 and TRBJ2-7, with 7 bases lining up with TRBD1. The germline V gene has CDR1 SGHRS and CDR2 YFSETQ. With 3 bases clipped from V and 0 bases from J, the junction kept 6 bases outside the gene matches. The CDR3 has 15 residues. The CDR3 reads CASSWGQQVSYEQYF. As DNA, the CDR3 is TGCGCCAGCAGCTGGGGACAGCAGGTCTCCTACGAGCAGTACTTC.

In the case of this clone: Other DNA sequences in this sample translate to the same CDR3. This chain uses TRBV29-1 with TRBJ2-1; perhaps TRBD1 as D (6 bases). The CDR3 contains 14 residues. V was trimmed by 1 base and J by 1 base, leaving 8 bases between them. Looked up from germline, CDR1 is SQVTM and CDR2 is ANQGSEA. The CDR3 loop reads CSVEGQGSYNEQFF. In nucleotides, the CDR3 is TGCAGCGTTGAAGGCCAGGGGTCCTACAATGAGCAGTTCTTC.